The 22 T cell receptor beta chains reported below all come from one sample, sequenced in a study of cytomegalovirus exposure and HLA in healthy donors. Repertoires were generated with immunoSEQ multiplex PCR, while TCRdb's copy carries only in-frame clones and drops some. The sample lists 150,000 to 200,000 clones, around 81% occurring once. The sequencing sample was made of PBMCs. The receptors come from a man aged 25-45 years in good health and CMV-seropositive.

This chain connects TRBV9 to TRBJ2-1, with D unclear. This CDR3 has 12 amino acids. The germline gives CDR1 SGDLS, CDR2 YYNGEE. V gave up 3 bases and J gave up 5 bases, with 6 bases separating them. CDR3 residues: CASSGPHNEQFF. CDR3 bases: TGTGCCAGCAGCGGGCCCCACAATGAGCAGTTCTTC.

As concerns this clone: One end of the junction fails to match germline, which may point to a read error. V and J are TRBV5-1 and TRBJ2-3, with D perhaps TRBD2 (7 bases). Germline assignment: CDR1 SGHRS and CDR2 YFSETQ. The CDR3 is 15 residues long. The CDR3 reads CASNLGSGGGDTQYF. In nucleotides, the CDR3 is TGCGCCAGCAACTTGGGATCGGGGGGCGGAGATACGCAGTATTTT.

This chain uses TRBV6-5 with TRBJ2-7; D perhaps matches TRBD1 (6 bases). With 5 bases removed from V and 3 bases from J, the gap between germline ends came to 17 bases. The CDR3 loop spans 15 amino acids. The germline V gene has CDR1 MNHEY and CDR2 SVGAGI. The CDR3 DNA reads TGTGCCAGCAGTCCCCCGAGGGGGTCACACTACGAGCAGTACTTC. It translates to CASSPPRGSHYEQYF.

The chain joins TRBV5-1 to TRBJ2-5; 9 bases are shared with TRBD1. V lost 4 bases to trimming and J lost 3 bases; unmatched junction nucleotides: 10. Germline V gene data show CDR1 as SGHRS and CDR2 as YFSETQ. The CDR3 sequence is 16 residues long. The CDR3 coding sequence is TGCGCCAGCAGCGTATCGGACAGGGGACCCAAAGAGACCCAGTACTTC. It yields the protein CASSVSDRGPKETQYF.

A note on this clone: The same CDR3 also results from other DNA sequences found in this sample. The chain is built from TRBV18 and TRBJ2-7; possibly TRBD1 for D (6 bases). V shed 3 bases and J shed 2 bases, with 11 bases lying between them. Germline CDR1 reads KGHSH; CDR2 reads LQKENI. The CDR3 contains 14 residues. The CDR3 DNA is TGTGCCAGCTCACCGACCACAGGGCCCTACGAGCAGTACTTC. This translates into CASSPTTGPYEQYF.

The chain combines TRBV4-1 with TRBJ2-1; TRBD2 matches at 12 bases. The V gene end was trimmed by 5 bases and the J gene end by 1 base; junction bases not matched to a gene: 6. CDR1 and CDR2 from the germline V gene are MGHRA and YSYEKL. The CDR3 is made up of 17 amino acids. CDR3 nucleotides: TGCGCCAGCAGCACACTAACTAGCGGGGGGTCCTACAATGAGCAGTTCTTC. Translating gives CASSTLTSGGSYNEQFF.

This rearrangement joins TRBV6-1 to TRBJ1-6; D is unresolved. CDR3 length: 14 amino acids. Looked up from germline, CDR1 is MNHNS and CDR2 is SASEGT. V was cut by 2 bases and J by 14 bases, with 16 bases left in between. This CDR3 reads CASSESGPSQALHF. CDR3 sequence (DNA): TGTGCCAGCAGTGAAAGCGGACCGTCCCAAGCCCTCCACTTT.

The rearrangement uses TRBV2 and TRBJ1-2; 7 bases agree with TRBD1. V lost 7 bases to trimming and J lost 4 bases; unmatched junction nucleotides: 12. Per the germline V gene, CDR1 is SNHLY and CDR2 is FYNNEI. The CDR3 is 15 residues long. The CDR3 DNA sequence: TGTGCCAGCACAGGCATGGGACAGTTCATCTATGGCTACACCTTC. Translated, it gives CASTGMGQFIYGYTF.

A word on this clone: A junction boundary mismatches the germline segment, possibly from a read error. The chain has TRBV9 and TRBJ2-3, with D hard to call. Germline V CDR1 and CDR2: SGDLS, YYNGEE. The CDR3 spans 11 residues. CDR3 nucleotides: TGTGCCAGCAGCGTAGGGCCCTTCCTTTTTTTT. Translated, it gives CASSVGPFLFF.

This sequence joins TRBV2 and TRBJ2-3; no definite D call. Germline CDR1 is SNHLY and CDR2 is FYNNEI. The V and J ends lost 1 base and 3 bases respectively, with 5 bases between them. The CDR3 length is 13 residues. The CDR3 is CASSEVETDTQYF. CDR3 sequence (DNA): TGTGCCAGCAGTGAAGTTGAGACAGATACGCAGTATTTT.

The chain combines TRBV6-1 with TRBJ1-3; D is unresolved. The germline V and J ends were trimmed by 5 bases and 1 base, with 6 bases remaining between them. Germline V gene lookup returns CDR1 MNHNS and CDR2 SASEGT. The CDR3 totals 13 residues. The CDR3 coding sequence is TGTGCCAGCAGTTTACGGTCTGGAAACACCATATATTTT. Translating gives CASSLRSGNTIYF.

Here the CDR3 DNA reads TGTGCCAGCAGCTTATTTCGGCGACAGGGGGACGAGCAGTACTTC. Its protein product is CASSLFRRQGDEQYF. The chain employs TRBV7-2 and TRBJ2-7; 9 bases align to TRBD1. Losses at the gene ends were 2 bases for V and 5 bases for J; bases not matched to a gene: 7. The germline V gene has CDR1 SGHTA and CDR2 FQGNSA. The CDR3 sequence is 15 residues long.

This chain connects TRBV4-2 to TRBJ2-7; TRBD2 aligns across 9 bases. Germline trimming cut 0 bases from V and 4 bases from J; bases unmatched to any gene: 13. Per the germline V gene, CDR1 is LGHNA and CDR2 is YNFKEQ. The CDR3 sequence is 18 residues long. This CDR3 reads CASSQDLGIAGVLYEQYF. The CDR3 bases are TGTGCCAGCAGCCAAGATCTGGGAATAGCGGGGGTATTGTACGAGCAGTACTTC.

This chain connects TRBV18 to TRBJ1-2, with D possibly matching TRBD1 (5 bases). The CDR3 runs 16 residues. CDR1 and CDR2 from the germline V gene are KGHSH and LQKENI. Trimming took off 3 bases at V and 1 base at J, with 15 bases between the two ends. Written as DNA, the CDR3 is TGTGCCAGCTCACCTTCTCAGGGTTCCCTTAACTATGGCTACACCTTC. This translates into CASSPSQGSLNYGYTF.

This clone was detected a few times. V is TRBV19 and J is TRBJ1-5; 7 bases match TRBD1. CDR3 size: 17 residues. Germline V gene data show CDR1 as LNHDA and CDR2 as SQIVND (reference sequence). V gave up 3 bases and J gave up 1 base; unmatched junction bases: 9. This CDR3 reads CASSIRPSGGSNQPQHF. The CDR3 DNA is TGTGCCAGTAGTATCCGTCCTTCAGGGGGGAGCAATCAGCCCCAGCATTTT. The whole variable domain, filled in from reference TRBV19 and TRBJ1-5, reads DGGITQSPKYLFRKEGQNVTLSCEQNLNHDAMYWYRQDPGQGLRLIYYSQIVNDFQKGDIAEGYSVSREKKESFPLTVTSAQKNPTAFYLCASSIRPSGGSNQPQHFGDGTRLSIL.

J is TRBJ2-1 and V is TRBV7-2, with D perhaps TRBD2 (7 bases). Germline values: CDR1 SGHTA, CDR2 FQGNSA. The CDR3 is 15 amino acids. V was pared by 2 bases and J by 15 bases, with 23 bases between. The CDR3 DNA sequence: TGTGCCAGCAGCTTAATTAGTCGGGGGGCCCCGGGTGTGTTCTTC. Protein sequence: CASSLISRGAPGVFF.

The gene calls are TRBV13 and TRBJ2-2; possible D gene TRBD1, 6 bases. The V end lost 0 bases, the J end lost 3 bases, and 11 bases lay between the germline ends. Germline CDR1 PRHDT, CDR2 FYEKMQ (reference sequence). The CDR3 loop spans 16 amino acids. The CDR3 DNA is TGTGCCAGCAGCTTAGGCCTATCAGGGGACACCGGGGAGCTGTTTTTT. Translated, it gives CASSLGLSGDTGELFF.

The V call is TRBV18, the J call TRBJ1-4; 9 bases line up with TRBD1. With 3 bases clipped from V and 7 bases from J, the junction kept 3 bases outside the gene matches. This CDR3 has 14 amino acids. The V gene's germline CDR1 is KGHSH and CDR2 LQKENI. The DNA of the CDR3 is TGTGCCAGCTCACCGGGACAGGGAGGTGAAAAACTGTTTTTT. It translates to CASSPGQGGEKLFF.

This clone was detected a few times. The chain recombines TRBV7-2 with TRBJ2-7; 10 bases align to TRBD1. V was clipped by 6 bases and J by 3 bases; unmatched bases: 11. The CDR3 runs to 16 residues. CDR1 is SGHTA, CDR2 FQGNSA, per germline. CDR3 DNA sequence: TGTGCCAGCAGGTTGACTTCCGGGACAGGGGTCTACGAGCAGTACTTC. Amino acids: CASRLTSGTGVYEQYF.

Written as DNA, the CDR3 is TGTGCCAGCAGCCTACCAGCGGGTAGAGGCGAGCAGTACTTC. Its translation: CASSLPAGRGEQYF. V is TRBV2 and J is TRBJ2-7, with D perhaps TRBD2 (6 bases). V was shortened by 6 bases and J by 6 bases, with 18 bases between the two germline ends. The length of the CDR3 is 14 residues. The germline V gene has CDR1 SNHLY and CDR2 FYNNEI.

The CDR3 bases are TGTGCCTGGTCGTGGGGGCCTTGGAATGAGCAGTTCTTC. Translated, it gives CAWSWGPWNEQFF. V and J are TRBV30 and TRBJ2-1; D possibly corresponds to TRBD1 (6 bases). Per germline, CDR1 GTSNPN and CDR2 SVGIG (reference sequence). Trimming took off 5 bases at V and 7 bases at J, with 15 bases between the two ends. This CDR3 is 13 amino acids long.

This clone was found a few times. The chain links TRBV10-1 to TRBJ2-1, with D possibly matching TRBD2 (5 bases). CDR1 and CDR2 from the germline V gene are WNHNN and SYGVQD (reference sequence). The CDR3 length is 15 residues. V lost 4 bases to trimming and J lost 0 bases, with 10 bases between them. This chain's CDR3 is CASSGGSSSYNEQFF. The CDR3 DNA is TGCGCCAGCAGTGGAGGGTCTAGCTCCTACAATGAGCAGTTCTTC.